This TCR beta chain is drawn from a study of T cells in women clearing cervical HPV infection. Turning to the study itself: Women with histologically confirmed HPV16-related CIN3 or worse, 2 with invasive cancer, served as cases.

For this clone: Sequencing ends 3 residues short of the CDR3 end; the germline J gene provides the rest.

The CDR3 spans 14 residues. Germline assignment: CDR1 SGHTA and CDR2 FQGNSA. Data came from immunoSEQ multiplex PCR; TCRdb stores just in-frame clones and leaves some out. The sample holds under 45,000 clones. This receptor was obtained from a woman aged 18 to 75 with a cervical HPV16 infection that either progressed to CIN3+ or cleared (not recorded which). The sample comprised blood buffy coat. The rearrangement uses TRBV7-2 and TRBJ2-3; TRBD1 aligns across 7 bases. The sequenced part of the CDR3 DNA is TGTGCCAGCAGCGCGACAGGGCTTCTGGAGACG. It yields the protein CASSATGLLET. The entire CDR3 reads CASSATGLLETQYF.